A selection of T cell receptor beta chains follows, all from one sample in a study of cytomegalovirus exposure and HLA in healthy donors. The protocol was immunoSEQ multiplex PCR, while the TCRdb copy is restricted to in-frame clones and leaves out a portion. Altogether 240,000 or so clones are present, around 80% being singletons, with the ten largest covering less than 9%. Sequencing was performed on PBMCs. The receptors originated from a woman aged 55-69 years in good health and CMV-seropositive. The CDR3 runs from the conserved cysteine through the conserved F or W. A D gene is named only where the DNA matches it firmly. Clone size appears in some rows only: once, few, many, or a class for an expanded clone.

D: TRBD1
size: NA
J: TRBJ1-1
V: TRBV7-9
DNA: TGTGCCAGCAGCCCCCGACAGGGACTAGGTAACACTGAAGCTTTCTTT
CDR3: CASSPRQGLGNTEAFF

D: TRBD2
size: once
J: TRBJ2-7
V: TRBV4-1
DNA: TGCGCCAGCAGCCAAGTAGCGGGAGCCCCCTCCTACGAGCAGTACTTC
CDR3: CASSQVAGAPSYEQYF

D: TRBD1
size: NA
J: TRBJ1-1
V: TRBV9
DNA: TGTGCCAGCAGCGTATCAGGGGGTAAGACTGAAGCTTTCTTT
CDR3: CASSVSGGKTEAFF

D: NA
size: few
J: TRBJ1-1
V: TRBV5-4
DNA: TGTGCCAGCAGCCCGTTCGTGGGGGCCGAAGCTTTCTTT
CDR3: CASSPFVGAEAFF

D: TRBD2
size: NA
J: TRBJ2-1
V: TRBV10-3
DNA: TGTGCCATCAGTGATAGCGGGAGTAGCAATGAGCAGTTCTTC
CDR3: CAISDSGSSNEQFF

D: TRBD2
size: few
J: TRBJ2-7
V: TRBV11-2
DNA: TGTGCCAGCAGCCCCCGACTAGCGGGAGCCTACGAGCAGTACTTC
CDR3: CASSPRLAGAYEQYF

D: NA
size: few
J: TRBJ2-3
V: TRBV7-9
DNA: TGTGCCAGCAGCTCCTCCTCGAGGGATACGCAGTATTTT
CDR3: CASSSSSRDTQYF

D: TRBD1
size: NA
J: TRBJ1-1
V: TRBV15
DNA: TGTGCCACCAGCACTTCGACAGGGATCACTGAAGCTTTCTTT
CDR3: CATSTSTGITEAFF

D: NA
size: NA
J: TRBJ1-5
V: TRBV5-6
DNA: TGTGCCAGCAGCTACCAGTGGGGGGACGGCAATCAGCCCCAGCATTTT
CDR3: CASSYQWGDGNQPQHF

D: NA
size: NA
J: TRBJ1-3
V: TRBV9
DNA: TGTGCCAGCAGCTTACGCTCGGGGGGCTCTGGAAACACCATATATTTT
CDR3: CASSLRSGGSGNTIYF

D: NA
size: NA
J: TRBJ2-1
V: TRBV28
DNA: TGTGCCACCCAGGGGCATAGGACCACTTCCTACAATGAGCAGTTCTTC
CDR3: CATQGHRTTSYNEQFF

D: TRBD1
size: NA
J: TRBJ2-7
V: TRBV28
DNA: TGTGCCAGCAGTTTGGGACAGGGTTTCCGATCCTACGAGCAGTACTTC
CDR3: CASSLGQGFRSYEQYF

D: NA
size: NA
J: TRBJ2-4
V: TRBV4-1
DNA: TGCGCCAGCAGCCAAGATGGAATGTTGTGGGGAAAGGAGGTGATGAGGAACATTCAGTACTTC
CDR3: CASSQDGMLWGKEVMRNIQYF

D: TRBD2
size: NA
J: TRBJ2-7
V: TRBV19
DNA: TGTGCCAGTACCAGAACTGGGGGAGGGGTCCGTCACGAGCAGTACTTC
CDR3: CASTRTGGGVRHEQYF

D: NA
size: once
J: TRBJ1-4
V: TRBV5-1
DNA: TGCGCCAGCAGCTTCGGAGGGAATGTGGTTGAAAAACTGTTTTTT
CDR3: CASSFGGNVVEKLFF

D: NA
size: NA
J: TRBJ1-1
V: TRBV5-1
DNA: TGCGCCAGCAGCTTACAGGGCAGAACTGAAGCTTTCTTT
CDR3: CASSLQGRTEAFF

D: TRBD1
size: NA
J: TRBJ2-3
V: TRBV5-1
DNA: TGCGCCAGCAGCTTGAAGCGGACAGGGAGCACAGATACGCAGTATTTT
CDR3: CASSLKRTGSTDTQYF

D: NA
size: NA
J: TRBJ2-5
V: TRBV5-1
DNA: TGCGCCAGCAGCTTCGGCAGGGTCGGCCAAGAGACCCAGTACTTC
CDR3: CASSFGRVGQETQYF

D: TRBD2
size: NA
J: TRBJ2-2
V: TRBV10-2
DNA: TGCGCCAGCAGTGAGTCCTTTAGCGGGAGAGGGACCGGGGAGCTGTTTTTT
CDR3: CASSESFSGRGTGELFF

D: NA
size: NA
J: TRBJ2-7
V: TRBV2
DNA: TGTGCCAGCCTCGGTTCGCGCTACGAGCAGTACTTC
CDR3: CASLGSRYEQYF

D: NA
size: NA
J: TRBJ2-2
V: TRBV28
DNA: TGTGCCAGCAGTTTATTACAGGAGCCAATATGGTTGTTTTTT
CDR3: CASSLLQEPIWLFF

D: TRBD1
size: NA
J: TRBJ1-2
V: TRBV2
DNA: TGTGCCAGCAGGGGAGAGACAGGGTTGGCCTACACCTTC
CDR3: CASRGETGLAYTF

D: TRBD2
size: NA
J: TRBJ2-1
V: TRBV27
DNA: TGTGCCAGCAGTCTAGCGGGAAACAATGAGCAGTTCTTC
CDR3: CASSLAGNNEQFF

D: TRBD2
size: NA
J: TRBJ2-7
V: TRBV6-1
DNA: TGTGCCAGCAGTGAACCGGGACTAGCGGTCGAGCAGTACTTC
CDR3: CASSEPGLAVEQYF

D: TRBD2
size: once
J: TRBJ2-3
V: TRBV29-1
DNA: TGCAGCGCGGCCGGGACTAGCGGTCCTTCGGATACGCAGTATTTT
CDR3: CSAAGTSGPSDTQYF

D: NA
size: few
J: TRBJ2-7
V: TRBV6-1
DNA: TGTGCCAGCAGTGAAGCGTCACGGTCCTACGAGCAGTACTTC
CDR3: CASSEASRSYEQYF

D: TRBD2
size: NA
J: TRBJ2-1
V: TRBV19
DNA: TGTGCCACCCTAGCGGGAGGGAGTGAGCAGTTCTTC
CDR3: CATLAGGSEQFF

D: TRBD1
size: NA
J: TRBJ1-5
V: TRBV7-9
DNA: TGTGCCAGCAGCGCCCCGGGACAGGGGTGGGTGGATAGCAATCAGCCCCAGCATTTT
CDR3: CASSAPGQGWVDSNQPQHF

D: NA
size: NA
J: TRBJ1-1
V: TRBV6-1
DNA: TGTGCCAGCATTCAGTATTTCGATTTGAACACTGAAGCTTTCTTT
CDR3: CASIQYFDLNTEAFF

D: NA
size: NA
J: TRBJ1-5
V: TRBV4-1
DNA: TGCGCCAGCAGCCAAGAGCAGGGTCTTCAGCCCCAGCATTTT
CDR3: CASSQEQGLQPQHF

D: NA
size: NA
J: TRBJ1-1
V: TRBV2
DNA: TGTGCCAGCAGTGTATGGCAGATGAACACTGAAGCTTTCTTT
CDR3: CASSVWQMNTEAFF

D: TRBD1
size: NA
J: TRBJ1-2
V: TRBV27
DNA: TGTGCCAGCAGTTTGGGATTACAGGGGACCTCTAACTATGGCTACACCTTC
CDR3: CASSLGLQGTSNYGYTF

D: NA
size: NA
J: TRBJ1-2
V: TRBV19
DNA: TGTGCCAGTAGTCAGGGAGGTGGCTATGGCTACACCTTC
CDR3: CASSQGGGYGYTF

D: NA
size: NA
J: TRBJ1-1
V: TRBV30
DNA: TGTGCCTGCCCCGACAGTTACACTGAAGCTTTCTTT
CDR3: CACPDSYTEAFF

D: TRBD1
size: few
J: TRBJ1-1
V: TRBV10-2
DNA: TGCGCCAGCAGCACCGGGACAGGGAAACCTGAAGCTTTCTTT
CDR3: CASSTGTGKPEAFF

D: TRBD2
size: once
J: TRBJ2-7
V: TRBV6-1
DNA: TGTGCCAGCAGTGCCCTAGCGGGAGGACAGGCTTACGAGCAGTACTTC
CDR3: CASSALAGGQAYEQYF

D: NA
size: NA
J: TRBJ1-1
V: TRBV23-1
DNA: TGCGCCAGCAGTCCGTCGGAGGGGCGGAACACTGAAGCTTTCTTT
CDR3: CASSPSEGRNTEAFF

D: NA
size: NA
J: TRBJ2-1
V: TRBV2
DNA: TGTGCCAGCAGTGCCATCGAGGTTTCCAATGAGCAGTTCTTC
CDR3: CASSAIEVSNEQFF

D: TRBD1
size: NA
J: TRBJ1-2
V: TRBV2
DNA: TGTGCCAGCAGTGGGGACAGCCTCTATGGCTACACCTTC
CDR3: CASSGDSLYGYTF

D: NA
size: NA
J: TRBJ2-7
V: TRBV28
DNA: TGTGCCAGCAGCTCTACCCCCCCTTCTTACGAGCAGTACTTC
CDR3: CASSSTPPSYEQYF

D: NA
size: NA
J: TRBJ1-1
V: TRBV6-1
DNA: TGTGCCAGCAGCGAGATCCGCCCCAACACTGAAGCTTTCTTT
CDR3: CASSEIRPNTEAFF

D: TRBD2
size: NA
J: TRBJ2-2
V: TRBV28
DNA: TGTGCCAGCAGTCCTAATCGAGGACTAGCGGGAGTGGTGATCGGGGAGCTGTTTTTT
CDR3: CASSPNRGLAGVVIGELFF

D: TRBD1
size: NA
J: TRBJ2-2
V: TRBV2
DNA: TGTGCCACCGGGCGGGACAGGGTGGACACCGGGGAGCTGTTTTTT
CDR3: CATGRDRVDTGELFF

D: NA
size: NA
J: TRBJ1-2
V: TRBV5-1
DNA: TGCGCCAGCAGCTGGGACACCTTCACCTTC
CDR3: CASSWDTFTF

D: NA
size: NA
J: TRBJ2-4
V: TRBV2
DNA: TGTGCCAGCAGTGAAACCGTCATCGGGGTACGCAAAAACATTCAGTACTTC
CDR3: CASSETVIGVRKNIQYF

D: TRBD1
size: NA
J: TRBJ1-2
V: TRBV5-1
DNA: TGCGCCAGCTTCCCGGGACAGGGGATATATGGCTACACCTTC
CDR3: CASFPGQGIYGYTF

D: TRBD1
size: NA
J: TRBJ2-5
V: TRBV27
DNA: TGTGCCAGCAGTAAGACAGGGACCTGGTACCAAGAGACCCAGTACTTC
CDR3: CASSKTGTWYQETQYF

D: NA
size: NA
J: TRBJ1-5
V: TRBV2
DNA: TGTGCCAGCAGTGGGTGGGGGCCGATGAATCAGCCCCAGCATTTT
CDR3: CASSGWGPMNQPQHF